This T cell receptor (beta chain) is from a study of T-cell reconstitution after alpha-beta-depleted transplantation in children. The library targeted TCRbeta and was prepared with unique molecular identifiers. MiXCR, applied by TCRdb to the PCR reads, yields one record per CDR3 protein. The repertoire holds 200,000 or so distinct CDR3 sequences, with roughly 6.3% as singletons. The CDR3 is 16 residues long. Germline V CDR1 and CDR2: SGDLS, YYNGEE. The J segment lost 2 bases and the V segment lost 2 bases, leaving 4 bases of the junction unmatched. This clonotype was detected ten times or more. Its antigen is not known. Points from the study as a whole: Reported findings indicate that, about two months after transplant, alpha-beta T cells came from several hundred expanded clones, which were derived from non-depleted graft cells.

The chain couples TRBV9 to TRBJ2-2; the match to TRBD2 covers 9 bases. This material consisted of PBMCs, taken before TCRalphabeta/CD19-depleted stem cell transplant. The origin of this receptor is a girl less than two years old with combined immunodeficiency, due to receive a stem cell transplant. The CDR3 loop is CASSVVAGVNTGELFF. The CDR3 bases are TGTGCCAGCAGCGTCGTAGCGGGAGTTAACACCGGGGAGCTGTTTTTT.